A selection of T cell receptor beta chains follows, all from one sample in a study of blood T cell repertoires in COVID-19. The assay was immunoSEQ multiplex PCR, and TCRdb's table has in-frame clones only and misses some. The sample consists of some 270,000 clones, about 91% of them appearing once. The sample was PBMCs or T cells enriched from blood (not recorded which). The origin of the receptors is a man aged 35 to 55 who had been exposed to COVID-19. Each CDR3 is given with its conserved first and last residue. The D gene is left open where the match is weak. Not every row has a clone size; where given, it reads once, few, many or a size class.

>TRBV15|TRBD1|TRBJ2-3|NA
TGTGCCACCAGCAGAGGGACAGGGGCTAGCACAGATACGCAGTATTTT
CATSRGTGASTDTQYF
>TRBV30|NA|TRBJ2-7|NA
TGTGCCTGGAGTGTAGTCGAGCCGTACGAGCAGTACTTC
CAWSVVEPYEQYF
>TRBV6-4|NA|TRBJ2-2|NA
TGTGCCAGCAGTGAATCAACGGAGACCGGGGAGCTGTTTTTT
CASSESTETGELFF
>TRBV7-2|NA|TRBJ2-3|NA
TGTGCCAGCAGCTTAGTCGGACAGATCACAGATACGCAGTATTTT
CASSLVGQITDTQYF
>TRBV11-2|NA|TRBJ2-7|NA
TGTGCCAGCAGCCGGGAGTTTTCTTACGAGCAGTACTTC
CASSREFSYEQYF
>TRBV4-2|TRBD2|TRBJ2-7|NA
TGTGCCAGCAGCCCGAGCGGGGGAAGCTCCTACGAACAGTACTTC
CASSPSGGSSYEQYF
>TRBV10-3|TRBD1|TRBJ1-2|NA
TGTGCCATCAGTGCCCCGCCGGGTGCAGGGACAGATGGCTACACCTTC
CAISAPPGAGTDGYTF
>TRBV6-5|NA|TRBJ2-3|NA
TGTGCCAGCAGTCATTCGGGAGTCATCGTAGATACGCAGTATTTT
CASSHSGVIVDTQYF
>TRBV28|NA|TRBJ1-2|NA
TGTGCCAGCAGTAGTTCACAGGGTTACTATGGCTACACCTTC
CASSSSQGYYGYTF
>TRBV5-4|NA|TRBJ2-7|NA
TGTGCCAGCAGCTTCATTCCAAGGGGAGAGCAGTACTTC
CASSFIPRGEQYF
>TRBV21-1|NA|TRBJ2-2|NA
TGTGCCAACCGGACAGGGGGCGACACCGGGGAGCTGTTTTTT
CANRTGGDTGELFF
>TRBV28|NA|TRBJ2-1|medium-sized
TGTGCCAGCAGCCCTTCCCTGAGCTCCTACAATGAGCAGTTCTTC
CASSPSLSSYNEQFF
>TRBV28|TRBD2|TRBJ2-2|NA
TGTGCCAGCAGTTTTGCGGGAGGGCCCGTGGAGCTGTTTTTT
CASSFAGGPVELFF
>TRBV7-2|NA|TRBJ1-3|NA
TGTGCCAGCAGCTTGGGGGGATACTCTGGAAACACCATATATTTT
CASSLGGYSGNTIYF
>TRBV25-1|TRBD1|TRBJ2-7|NA
TGTGCCAGCAGTGAATATAAGCGGACAGGGGGATCCTACGAGCAGTACTTC
CASSEYKRTGGSYEQYF
>TRBV7-3|NA|TRBJ2-6|once
TGTGCCAGCAGCCCCACAGGGACTGGGGCCAACGTCCTGACTTTC
CASSPTGTGANVLTF
>TRBV28|NA|TRBJ1-5|NA
TGTGCCAGCAGGCCACAGGGAGTAGGGCAGCCCCAGCATTTT
CASRPQGVGQPQHF
>TRBV27|TRBD1|TRBJ2-1|NA
TGTGCCAGCAGTTTACTACCGGGACAGGGTTCCTACAATGAGCAGTTCTTC
CASSLLPGQGSYNEQFF
>TRBV3-1/TRBV3-2|TRBD1|TRBJ2-7|NA
TGTGCCAGCAGCCAAGGGACAGGTCCCTACGAGCAGTACTTC
CASSQGTGPYEQYF
>TRBV7-9|NA|TRBJ1-4|few
TGTGCCAGCAGCTTAACGGAGAAGAATGAAAAACTGTTTTTT
CASSLTEKNEKLFF
>TRBV19|TRBD1|TRBJ2-2|NA
TGTGCCAGTAGTACCGACAGGGGGACCGGGGAGCTGTTTTTT
CASSTDRGTGELFF
>TRBV5-1|TRBD2|TRBJ2-1|NA
TGCGCCAGCAACGGGGGACTAGCGTTGAATGAGCAGTTCTTC
CASNGGLALNEQFF
>TRBV7-9|TRBD1|TRBJ2-1|NA
TGTGCCAGCAGCCAAACGGACAGGGGAAAAGAGTTCTTC
CASSQTDRGKEFF
>TRBV6-5|TRBD1|TRBJ1-3|NA
TGTGCCAGCGGGGACAGGGTAAATGGAAACACCATATATTTT
CASGDRVNGNTIYF
>TRBV19|TRBD2|TRBJ2-7|NA
TGTGCCAGTAGTATCCCGGGACTAGCGGCGTACGAGCAGTACTTC
CASSIPGLAAYEQYF
>TRBV19|NA|TRBJ1-5|NA
TGTGCCAGCACCGGGACACAACTTAGCGATCAGCCCCAGCATTTT
CASTGTQLSDQPQHF
>TRBV14|NA|TRBJ2-1|NA
TGTGCCAGCAGCCGACAGGAGAGCTCCTACAATGAGCAGTTCTTC
CASSRQESSYNEQFF
>TRBV30|NA|TRBJ2-2|NA
TGTGCCTGGAGTGTAATTGGCGGCAGAGGGACCGGGGAGCTGTTTTTT
CAWSVIGGRGTGELFF
>TRBV5-6|TRBD1|TRBJ1-3|NA
TGTGCCAGCAGCTTAGGGACAGCGGAAAACACCATATATTTT
CASSLGTAENTIYF
>TRBV4-1|NA|TRBJ2-5|NA
TGCGCCAGCAGCCAATGGTTCCTCAGGGGTTTTAAAGAGACCCAGTACTTC
CASSQWFLRGFKETQYF
>TRBV7-2|TRBD1|TRBJ2-7|NA
TGTGCCAGCAGCTTAGTTGGGACAGGGGGTTACGAGCAGTACTTC
CASSLVGTGGYEQYF
>TRBV7-3|NA|TRBJ2-2|NA
TGTGCCAGCAGCCTTCACACCGGGGAGCTGTTTTTT
CASSLHTGELFF
>TRBV5-6|NA|TRBJ1-4|NA
TGTGCCAGCAGCCCGGGGGGGAGGTGGAATGAAAAACTGTTTTTT
CASSPGGRWNEKLFF
>TRBV9|TRBD1|TRBJ1-4|NA
TGTGCCAGCAGCGCAACAAACAGGGGGACTGAAAAACTGTTTTTT
CASSATNRGTEKLFF
>TRBV30|NA|TRBJ1-5|NA
TGTGCCTGGAGTGTAGGCGGATCTAGCAATCAGCCCCAGCATTTT
CAWSVGGSSNQPQHF
>TRBV9|NA|TRBJ2-5|NA
TGTGCCAGCAGCGCTGAACAGGGTACCTGGGAGACCCAGTACTTC
CASSAEQGTWETQYF
>TRBV27|NA|TRBJ2-1|few
TGTGCCAGCAGTATGACAGGACCAAGGGGCAATGAGCAGTTCTTC
CASSMTGPRGNEQFF
>TRBV11-2|NA|TRBJ2-5|NA
TGTGCCAGCAGCTTAGATCTCAGTCAAGAGACCCAGTACTTC
CASSLDLSQETQYF
>TRBV25-1|TRBD2|TRBJ2-2|NA
TGTGCCAGCAGTGATGTAGCGGGAGACACCGGGGAGCTGTTTTTT
CASSDVAGDTGELFF
>TRBV5-1|TRBD2|TRBJ2-3|NA
TGCGCCAGCAGCTTGGCCATGATGCTAGCGGGAGCTGCAGATACGCAGTATTTT
CASSLAMMLAGAADTQYF
>TRBV9|TRBD2|TRBJ2-1|NA
TGTGCCAGCAGCGAACTAGCGGGGGATTACAATGAGCAGTTCTTC
CASSELAGDYNEQFF
>TRBV19|TRBD1|TRBJ2-4|once
TGTGCCAGTAGTCCGCGGGACGGACAGGGCAAAAACATTCAGTACTTC
CASSPRDGQGKNIQYF
>TRBV19|TRBD1|TRBJ2-7|NA
TGTGCCAGTAGTCTACGGACAGGGGTCTACGAGCAGTACTTC
CASSLRTGVYEQYF
>TRBV5-6|TRBD1|TRBJ1-2|NA
TGTGCCAGCAGCTCTCTGGGACAGAATTACTATGGCTACACCTTC
CASSSLGQNYYGYTF
>TRBV5-4|NA|TRBJ2-3|NA
TGTGCCAGCAGCCGAGTAGGCAGACGGGGCACAGATACGCAGTATTTT
CASSRVGRRGTDTQYF
>TRBV3-1/TRBV3-2|TRBD2|TRBJ2-1|NA
TGTGCCAGCAGCCCTAAGATAATAGCGGGATCCGGGTCCTACAATGAGCAGTTCTTC
CASSPKIIAGSGSYNEQFF
>TRBV7-3|NA|TRBJ2-1|NA
TGTGCCAGCAGCTTCGGGGACGGGGGTAATGAGCAGTTCTTC
CASSFGDGGNEQFF
>TRBV5-6|TRBD2|TRBJ2-7|NA
TGTGCCAGCAGCTTGGGGCTAGCGGGAGACTACGAGCAGTACTTC
CASSLGLAGDYEQYF
>TRBV11-2|NA|TRBJ2-7|NA
TGTGCCAGCAGCTTAGCGGGAGAAAAGTACGAGCAGTACTTC
CASSLAGEKYEQYF
>TRBV28|NA|TRBJ2-7|NA
TGTGCCAGCAGCCTAGACCCCAATACGGTAGGGGCCTACGAGCAGTACTTC
CASSLDPNTVGAYEQYF
>TRBV19|TRBD2|TRBJ2-7|NA
TGTGCCACTACTAGCGGGAGTTTATCCTACGAGCAGTACTTC
CATTSGSLSYEQYF
>TRBV5-1|NA|TRBJ2-7|NA
TGCGCCAGCAGCTTGGAACAGTACCCCTCCTACGAGCAGTACTTC
CASSLEQYPSYEQYF
>TRBV7-2|TRBD2|TRBJ2-1|NA
TGTGCCAGCAGCTTACTAGCGGGGTGGCTAAATGAGCAGTTCTTC
CASSLLAGWLNEQFF
>TRBV25-1|TRBD1|TRBJ2-2|NA
TGTGCCAGCAGTGAGGGGACAGGGCCTGGAAACACCATATGTTTT
CASSEGTGPGNTICF
>TRBV9|NA|TRBJ1-1|NA
TGTGCCAGCAGCGCAGATGAGACAGAAATGAACACTGAAGCTTTCTTT
CASSADETEMNTEAFF
>TRBV4-3|NA|TRBJ2-2|few
TGCGCCAGCAGCCACTCCGGAGTAGGGAACACCGGGGAGCTGTTTTTT
CASSHSGVGNTGELFF
>TRBV7-2|NA|TRBJ2-1|NA
TGTGCCAGCAGCTTAACGAGTAGCGTTGAGTTCTACAATGAGCAGTTCTTC
CASSLTSSVEFYNEQFF
>TRBV19|TRBD1|TRBJ1-5|NA
TGTGCCAGTAGTATTAGGACAGGGGTGAATCAGCCCCAGCATTTT
CASSIRTGVNQPQHF
>TRBV24-1|TRBD2|TRBJ2-3|NA
TGTGCCACCAGTGATCACCCTTCCGGGACTAGGGGTCGCACGCAGTATTTT
CATSDHPSGTRGRTQYF